This is a list of T cell receptor beta chains from one sample in a study of cytomegalovirus exposure and HLA in healthy donors. TCRdb's table, derived via immunoSEQ multiplex PCR, lists solely in-frame clones and lacks some. This table holds around 120,000 clones, roughly 80% found once. Sequencing input: PBMCs. These receptors came from a female donor in good health and CMV-seropositive. Both conserved end residues are part of each CDR3. D genes are given only for firm matches. Not every row has a clone size; where given, it reads once, few, many or a size class.

abundance: -
j_gene: TRBJ1-6
d_gene: TRBD1
v_gene: TRBV9
CDR3aa: CASSVYRGGSPLHF
CDR3nt: TGTGCCAGCAGCGTATACAGGGGTGGTTCACCCCTCCACTTT

abundance: few
j_gene: TRBJ2-1
d_gene: TRBD2
v_gene: TRBV5-1
CDR3aa: CASSLAGGGAGEQFF
CDR3nt: TGCGCCAGCAGCTTGGCCGGCGGGGGGGCCGGTGAGCAGTTCTTC

abundance: once
j_gene: TRBJ2-1
d_gene: TRBD2
v_gene: TRBV19
CDR3aa: CASSFSGGYNEQFF
CDR3nt: TGTGCCAGTAGCTTTAGCGGGGGATACAATGAGCAGTTCTTC

abundance: -
j_gene: TRBJ2-1
d_gene: TRBD1
v_gene: TRBV6-1
CDR3aa: CASSERTGGLSSYNEQFF
CDR3nt: TGTGCCAGCAGTGAAAGGACAGGGGGCCTGAGCTCCTACAATGAGCAGTTCTTC

abundance: -
j_gene: TRBJ1-5
d_gene: TRBD1
v_gene: TRBV19
CDR3aa: CASRVGTGFQPQHF
CDR3nt: TGTGCCAGTAGGGTTGGGACAGGGTTTCAGCCCCAGCATTTT

abundance: -
j_gene: TRBJ1-1
d_gene: -
v_gene: TRBV5-1
CDR3aa: CASSLAGDGTEAFF
CDR3nt: TGCGCCAGCAGCTTGGCAGGGGACGGCACTGAAGCTTTCTTT

abundance: -
j_gene: TRBJ1-2
d_gene: -
v_gene: TRBV28
CDR3aa: CASSFQPGDYGYTF
CDR3nt: TGTGCCAGCAGTTTTCAACCGGGGGACTATGGCTACACCTTC

abundance: -
j_gene: TRBJ2-1
d_gene: TRBD2
v_gene: TRBV5-4
CDR3aa: CASSGQERGGFNEQFF
CDR3nt: TGTGCCAGCAGCGGCCAGGAGCGGGGGGGTTTCAATGAGCAGTTCTTC

abundance: -
j_gene: TRBJ2-5
d_gene: TRBD2
v_gene: TRBV28
CDR3aa: CASSLGTSGARQTQYF
CDR3nt: TGTGCCAGCAGTTTAGGGACTAGCGGGGCCCGGCAGACCCAGTACTTC

abundance: -
j_gene: TRBJ1-5
d_gene: TRBD1
v_gene: TRBV2
CDR3aa: CASSDRGTGQPQHF
CDR3nt: TGTGCCAGCAGCGACAGGGGGACGGGTCAGCCCCAGCATTTT

abundance: -
j_gene: TRBJ2-7
d_gene: TRBD1
v_gene: TRBV2
CDR3aa: CASSSYRDRGGEQYF
CDR3nt: TGTGCCAGCAGTTCCTACCGGGACAGGGGTGGCGAGCAGTACTTC

abundance: -
j_gene: TRBJ2-2
d_gene: TRBD2
v_gene: TRBV7-6
CDR3aa: CASSPSGGSNTGELFF
CDR3nt: TGTGCCAGCAGCCCTAGCGGGGGGTCTAACACCGGGGAGCTGTTTTTT

abundance: -
j_gene: TRBJ2-4
d_gene: TRBD2
v_gene: TRBV5-6
CDR3aa: CASSFGGRNIQYF
CDR3nt: TGTGCCAGCAGCTTTGGCGGGAGAAACATTCAGTACTTC

abundance: -
j_gene: TRBJ2-3
d_gene: TRBD2
v_gene: TRBV10-1
CDR3aa: CASSEDSGGSGTQYF
CDR3nt: TGCGCCAGCAGTGAAGATAGCGGGGGGTCCGGTACGCAGTATTTT

abundance: -
j_gene: TRBJ2-5
d_gene: TRBD1
v_gene: TRBV28
CDR3aa: CASSNGGQGKETQYF
CDR3nt: TGTGCCAGCAGCAACGGTGGACAGGGGAAAGAGACCCAGTACTTC

abundance: -
j_gene: TRBJ1-1
d_gene: TRBD1
v_gene: TRBV5-1
CDR3aa: CASSLEGQPNTEAFF
CDR3nt: TGCGCCAGCAGCCTTGAGGGACAGCCGAACACTGAAGCTTTCTTT

abundance: -
j_gene: TRBJ1-4
d_gene: -
v_gene: TRBV27
CDR3aa: CASSRQIATNEKLFF
CDR3nt: TGTGCCAGCAGCCGACAGATAGCAACTAATGAAAAACTGTTTTTT

abundance: -
j_gene: TRBJ2-5
d_gene: -
v_gene: TRBV7-2
CDR3aa: CASSLVGAPQETQYF
CDR3nt: TGTGCCAGCAGCTTAGTGGGGGCGCCCCAAGAGACCCAGTACTTC

abundance: -
j_gene: TRBJ1-1
d_gene: -
v_gene: TRBV5-1
CDR3aa: CASSGSVPGDTEAFF
CDR3nt: TGCGCCAGCAGCGGCAGTGTCCCAGGGGACACTGAAGCTTTCTTT

abundance: -
j_gene: TRBJ2-1
d_gene: TRBD2
v_gene: TRBV6-4
CDR3aa: CASSERVGTSDEQFF
CDR3nt: TGTGCCAGCAGTGAGAGGGTGGGGACTAGCGATGAGCAGTTCTTC

abundance: -
j_gene: TRBJ1-3
d_gene: -
v_gene: TRBV2
CDR3aa: CASSRTELGNTIYF
CDR3nt: TGTGCCAGCAGTCGCACAGAGTTGGGAAACACCATATATTTT

abundance: -
j_gene: TRBJ1-4
d_gene: -
v_gene: TRBV18
CDR3aa: CASSLISAEEKLFF
CDR3nt: TGTGCCAGCTCACTTATTTCCGCCGAGGAAAAACTGTTTTTT

abundance: -
j_gene: TRBJ1-1
d_gene: -
v_gene: TRBV7-2
CDR3aa: CASSSYGHPTEAFF
CDR3nt: TGTGCCAGCAGCTCCTACGGACACCCCACTGAAGCTTTCTTT

abundance: -
j_gene: TRBJ1-5
d_gene: TRBD1
v_gene: TRBV25-1
CDR3aa: CASSAGQSWTPQHF
CDR3nt: TGTGCCAGCAGTGCGGGACAGAGTTGGACACCCCAGCATTTT

abundance: -
j_gene: TRBJ2-3
d_gene: TRBD1
v_gene: TRBV15
CDR3aa: CATNPGPGQGRTDTQYF
CDR3nt: TGTGCCACCAACCCTGGCCCGGGACAGGGCCGCACAGATACGCAGTATTTT

abundance: -
j_gene: TRBJ2-4
d_gene: -
v_gene: TRBV7-9
CDR3aa: CASSLLGRGKNIQYF
CDR3nt: TGTGCCAGCAGCTTACTCGGGAGAGGCAAAAACATTCAGTACTTC

abundance: few
j_gene: TRBJ1-5
d_gene: -
v_gene: TRBV19
CDR3aa: CASTPGNQPQHF
CDR3nt: TGTGCCAGTACCCCGGGCAATCAGCCCCAGCATTTT